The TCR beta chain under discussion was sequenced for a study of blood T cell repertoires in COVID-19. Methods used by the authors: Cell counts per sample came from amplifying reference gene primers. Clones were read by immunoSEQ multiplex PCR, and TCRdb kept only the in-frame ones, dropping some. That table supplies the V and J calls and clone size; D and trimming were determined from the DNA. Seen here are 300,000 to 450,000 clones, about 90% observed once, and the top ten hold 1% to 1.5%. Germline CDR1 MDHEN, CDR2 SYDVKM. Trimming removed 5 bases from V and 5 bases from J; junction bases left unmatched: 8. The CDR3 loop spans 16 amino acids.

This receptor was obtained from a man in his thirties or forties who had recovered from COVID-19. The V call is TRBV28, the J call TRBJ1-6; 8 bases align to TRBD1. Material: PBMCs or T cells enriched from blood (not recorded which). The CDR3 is CASSIRTGYHNSPLHF. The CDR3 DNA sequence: TGTGCCAGCAGTATCCGGACAGGGTACCATAATTCACCCCTCCACTTT.